Each of the 13 T cell receptor beta chains below was sequenced from the same sample in a study of T cell changes during pregnancy in multiple sclerosis. Using immunoSEQ multiplex PCR, the repertoire was profiled, and TCRdb retains in-frame clones only, with some absent. The sample holds 79,000 or so clones, approximately 90% seen once. The specimen was peripheral blood, collected in the first trimester of pregnancy. The receptors stem from a female donor in good health, enrolled as a control in a pregnancy study.

This chain joins TRBV19 and TRBJ1-6; D might be TRBD1 (5 bases). V lost 4 bases and J lost 4, with 11 bases in between. CDR1 is LNHDA, CDR2 SQIVND, per germline (reference sequence). The CDR3 covers 15 residues. The CDR3 region is CASSTGFGYNSPLHF. CDR3 bases: TGTGCCAGTAGTACAGGGTTCGGGTATAATTCACCCCTCCACTTT.

The V call is TRBV6-5, the J call TRBJ1-2; 7 bases fit TRBD1. In germline, CDR1 is MNHEY, CDR2 SVGAGI. The CDR3 spans 14 residues. The J segment lost 3 bases and the V segment lost 4 bases, leaving 5 bases of the junction unmatched. CDR3 in amino acids: CASSFSGTDYGYTF. The CDR3, as DNA: TGTGCCAGCAGTTTTTCCGGGACAGACTATGGCTACACCTTC.

The rearrangement uses TRBV7-8 and TRBJ1-1; 7 nucleotides match TRBD1. This CDR3 comprises 14 residues. CDR1 and CDR2 from the germline V gene are SGHVS and FQNEAQ. With V trimmed by 2 bases and J by 1 base, 1 base remained unmatched. The CDR3 is CASSLRDRNTEAFF. Written as DNA, the CDR3 is TGTGCCAGCAGCTTAAGGGACAGGAACACTGAAGCTTTCTTT. Filled out from reference TRBV7-8 and TRBJ1-1, the complete variable domain reads GAGVSQSPRYKVAKRGQDVALRCDPISGHVSLFWYQQALGQGPEFLTYFQNEAQLDKSGLPSDRFFAERPEGSVSTLKIQRTQQEDSAVYLCASSLRDRNTEAFFGQGTRLTVV.

The chain joins TRBV18 to TRBJ2-7; 7 bases align to TRBD1. The CDR3 sequence is 16 residues long. V was pared by 4 bases and J by 5 bases, with 14 bases of the junction left unmatched. The germline V gene encodes CDR1 KGHSH and CDR2 LQKENI. In DNA form, the CDR3 reads TGTGCCAGCTCACGAACGATCAAGACAGGGAACCACGAGCAGTACTTC. Its protein product is CASSRTIKTGNHEQYF.

V and J are TRBV30 and TRBJ1-6; D is perhaps TRBD1 (6 bases). Germline lookup yields CDR1 GTSNPN and CDR2 SVGIG (reference sequence). The length of the CDR3 is 14 residues. Trimming pared 4 bases from V and 7 bases from J, leaving 14 bases between. The CDR3 loop reads CAWTGALRNSPLHF. CDR3 DNA sequence: TGTGCCTGGACAGGGGCGCTCAGGAATTCACCCCTCCACTTT.

The V and J genes are TRBV9 and TRBJ2-5; TRBD1 matches at 10 bases. With V trimmed by 4 bases and J by 3 bases, 6 bases remained unmatched. Germline V lookup: CDR1 SGDLS, CDR2 YYNGEE. The CDR3 consists of 15 residues. CDR3 DNA: TGTGCCAGCAGCCCGAGGACAGGGGGAGAAGAGACCCAGTACTTC. This translates into CASSPRTGGEETQYF.

The rearrangement links TRBV25-1 to TRBJ1-2, with D uncertain. Trimming cost V 5 bases and J 4 bases, with 14 bases left between them. CDR3 length equals 14 residues. Germline loops: CDR1 MGHDK, CDR2 SYGVNS. The CDR3 nucleotides read TGTGCCAGCAGTTTTGGCCGTCGTTTCTATGGCTACACCTTC. Translating gives CASSFGRRFYGYTF.

The CDR3 region is CASRDSATGELFF. The CDR3 nucleotides are TGTGCCAGTAGGGACAGTGCCACCGGGGAGCTGTTTTTT. V usage is TRBV19 and J usage is TRBJ2-2; weak D call: TRBD1 (6 bases). The germline V gene has CDR1 LNHDA and CDR2 SQIVND (reference sequence). Trimming took off 6 bases at V and 4 bases at J, with 9 bases between the two ends. The CDR3 length is 13 residues. The variable domain in full, with the rest retrieved from reference TRBV19 and TRBJ2-2, is DGGITQSPKYLFRKEGQNVTLSCEQNLNHDAMYWYRQDPGQGLRLIYYSQIVNDFQKGDIAEGYSVSREKKESFPLTVTSAQKNPTAFYLCASRDSATGELFFGEGSRLTVL.

The genes are TRBV10-3 and TRBJ1-1, with 10 bases aligning to TRBD1. CDR3 length: 15 residues. Germline V gene lookup returns CDR1 ENHRY and CDR2 SYGVKD. V gave up 11 bases and J gave up 1 base; unmatched junction bases: 10. Here the CDR3 reads CAARGTGDGNTEAFF. The CDR3 DNA sequence: TGTGCCGCCAGGGGGACAGGGGATGGGAACACTGAAGCTTTCTTT.

The gene calls are TRBV18 and TRBJ1-6, with TRBD1 matching over 8 bases. V was pared by 3 bases and J by 2 bases, with 6 bases of the junction left unmatched. Germline CDR1 and CDR2: KGHSH and LQKENI. The CDR3 spans 17 residues. CDR3 sequence reads: CASSPGDRGTYNSPLHF. Here the CDR3 DNA reads TGTGCCAGCTCACCGGGCGACAGGGGCACCTATAATTCACCCCTCCACTTT.

The chain recombines TRBV6-1 with TRBJ2-5; TRBD2 matches 9 bases. CDR1 is MNHNS, CDR2 SASEGT, per germline. J was trimmed by 1 base and V by 6 bases; bases with no gene match: 6. This CDR3 spans 15 amino acids. The DNA of the CDR3 is TGTGCCAGCAGGGCTCTAGCGGGGCCCCAAGAGACCCAGTACTTC. It encodes CASRALAGPQETQYF.

This rearrangement joins TRBV27 to TRBJ2-5, with D possibly TRBD2 on 5 matching bases. Germline CDR1 reads MNHEY; CDR2 reads SMNVEV (reference sequence). The CDR3 runs 15 residues. V was trimmed by 5 bases and J by 5 bases, leaving 18 bases between them. CDR3 residues: CASSPLRGFGETQYF. The DNA of the CDR3 is TGTGCCAGCAGTCCCTTAAGAGGGTTCGGGGAGACCCAGTACTTC.

The rearrangement uses TRBV4-1 and TRBJ1-1; no clear D gene. The germline V and J ends were trimmed by 1 base and 3 bases, with 15 bases remaining between them. This CDR3 comprises 16 residues. The germline V gene has CDR1 MGHRA and CDR2 YSYEKL. The CDR3 DNA reads as TGCGCCAGCAGCCAAGGAATGGCCCGAGGATACACTGAAGCTTTCTTT. This sequence encodes CASSQGMARGYTEAFF.